The sequence of this TCR beta chain was determined in a study of blood T cell repertoires in COVID-19. Study as a whole: COVID-19 samples collected from the United States, Italy and Spain covered acute and convalescent phases. Nucleic acid was either cDNA or gDNA, and it came from T cells, B-cell-depleted T cells, or PBMCs.

Trimming took 2 bases from V and 5 from J, leaving 13 bases between them. This CDR3 comprises 14 residues. Per the germline V gene, CDR1 is SEHNR and CDR2 is FQNEAQ (reference sequence). In the original processing: For nucleated cells, counts were estimated from reference gene primer amplification. Some clones are missing from TCRdb's copy, which holds only in-frame ones; the method was immunoSEQ multiplex PCR. V and J calls and clone size follow that table, whereas D and trimming were derived from the DNA. The data contain about 150,000 clones, about 83% of them singletons. The sequencing input was peripheral blood. The receptor's source is a human donor in a cohort sampled during active COVID-19. V gene TRBV7-9 combines with J gene TRBJ2-7, with D tentatively TRBD1 (6 bases). This chain's CDR3 is CASSLTTGLDEQYF. The DNA for the CDR3 is TGTGCCAGCAGCTTAACTACAGGGTTAGACGAGCAGTACTTC.